The present entry profiles one T cell receptor beta chain with its context. Its antigen is undetermined. This entry is derived from a study of response to subunit inactivated influenza vaccine. TCRdb ran MiXCR on the RT-PCR reads and lists one entry per CDR3 protein. The sample has roughly 570,000 distinct CDR3 sequences, around 15% seen once. Study-wide points: Seasonal influenza vaccination, on each occasion, was suggested by the authors to recruit few new T cells.

Germline CDR1 and CDR2: SEHNR and FQNEAQ (reference sequence). The CDR3 length is 12 residues. V shed 4 bases and J shed 2 bases, with 6 bases lying between them. The receptor comes from a man aged 50 to 60 who received an inactivated influenza vaccine. The sample was PBMCs from blood, taken about 11 days after vaccination. The chain links TRBV7-9 to TRBJ2-7, with D hard to call. The CDR3 loop is CASSSNAYEQYF. In nucleotides, the CDR3 is TGTGCCAGCAGCTCGAATGCCTACGAGCAGTACTTC.